Listed below are T cell receptor beta chains from one sample, sequenced in a study of blood T cell repertoires in COVID-19. Assay: immunoSEQ multiplex PCR; the TCRdb copy retains only in-frame clones and omits some. The sample consists of some 400,000 clones, over 85% of them appearing once. Sequencing input: PBMCs or T cells enriched from blood (not recorded which). The receptor set was obtained from a woman aged 30 to 39 who had recovered from COVID-19. The CDR3 runs from the conserved cysteine through the conserved F or W. Fields, in order: CDR3 length, clone size, J gene, D gene, V gene, CDR3 protein, CDR3 DNA. A D gene is named only where the DNA matches it firmly. Only some rows state a clone size, as once, few, many or a class for expanded clones.

17 . TRBJ2-5 . TRBV30 CAWSVLGSRQAIQTQYF TGTGCCTGGAGTGTATTAGGGTCGCGACAGGCGATACAGACCCAGTACTTC
14 once TRBJ1-2 . TRBV10-3 CAIRDSSLIYGYTF TGTGCCATCAGGGACAGCTCCCTGATCTATGGCTACACCTTC
16 . TRBJ1-5 TRBD1 TRBV6-2/TRBV6-3 CASSYGGTGVGQPQHF TGTGCCAGCAGTTACGGCGGGACAGGGGTTGGTCAGCCCCAGCATTTT
14 . TRBJ1-2 . TRBV11-2 CASSGHRDRDGYTF TGTGCCAGCAGCGGCCACAGGGATCGGGATGGCTACACCTTC
15 . TRBJ2-5 TRBD2 TRBV7-2 CASNPQGLAVETQYF TGTGCCAGCAACCCTCAGGGACTAGCGGTAGAGACCCAGTACTTC
14 . TRBJ1-5 TRBD1 TRBV19 CASSPTGGRQPQHF TGTGCCAGTAGTCCCACAGGGGGCCGGCAGCCCCAGCATTTT
16 . TRBJ1-3 TRBD1 TRBV9 CASSSTGTGSGNTIYF TGTGCCAGCAGCTCAACCGGGACAGGGTCCGGAAACACCATATATTTT
15 once TRBJ1-2 TRBD1 TRBV6-5 CASSRQGTINYGYTF TGTGCCAGCAGTCGACAGGGCACCATTAACTATGGCTACACCTTC
14 . TRBJ2-7 TRBD1 TRBV7-2 CASSPRPTGTEQYF TGTGCCAGCAGCCCCCGCCCGACAGGGACCGAGCAGTACTTC
11 . TRBJ2-5 . TRBV7-9 CASSLQETQYF TGTGCCAGCAGCCTTCAAGAGACCCAGTACTTC
14 once TRBJ2-6 . TRBV29-1 CSVELSSGANVLTF TGCAGCGTTGAGCTTAGCTCTGGGGCCAACGTCCTGACTTTC